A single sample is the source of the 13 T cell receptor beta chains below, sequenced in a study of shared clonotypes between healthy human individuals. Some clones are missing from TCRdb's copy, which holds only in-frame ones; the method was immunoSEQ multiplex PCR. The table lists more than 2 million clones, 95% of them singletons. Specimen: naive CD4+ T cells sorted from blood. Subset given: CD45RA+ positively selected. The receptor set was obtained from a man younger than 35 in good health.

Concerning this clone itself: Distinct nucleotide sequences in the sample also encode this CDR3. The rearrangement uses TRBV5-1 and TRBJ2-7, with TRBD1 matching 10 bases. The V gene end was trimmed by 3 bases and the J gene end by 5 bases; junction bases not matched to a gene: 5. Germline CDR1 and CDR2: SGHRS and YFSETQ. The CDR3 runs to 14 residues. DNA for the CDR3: TGCGCCAGCAGCTCAGGACAGGGGGTGAACGAGCAGTACTTC. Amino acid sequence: CASSSGQGVNEQYF.

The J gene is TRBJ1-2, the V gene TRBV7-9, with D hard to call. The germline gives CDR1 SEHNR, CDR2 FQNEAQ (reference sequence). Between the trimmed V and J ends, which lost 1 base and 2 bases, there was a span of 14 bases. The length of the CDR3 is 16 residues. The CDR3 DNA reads TGTGCCAGCAGCTTAGACGGCCAGTATTTCAACTATGGCTACACCTTC. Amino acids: CASSLDGQYFNYGYTF.

In DNA form, the CDR3 reads TGTGCCAGTACCGCAGTGGGGGGAGAGACCCAGTACTTC. Amino acid sequence: CASTAVGGETQYF. This sequence joins TRBV19 and TRBJ2-5, with a tentative D call TRBD2 (6 bases). The germline V and J ends were trimmed by 7 bases and 4 bases, with 13 bases remaining between them. The germline CDR1 and CDR2 sequences are LNHDA and SQIVND (reference sequence). The CDR3 covers 13 residues.

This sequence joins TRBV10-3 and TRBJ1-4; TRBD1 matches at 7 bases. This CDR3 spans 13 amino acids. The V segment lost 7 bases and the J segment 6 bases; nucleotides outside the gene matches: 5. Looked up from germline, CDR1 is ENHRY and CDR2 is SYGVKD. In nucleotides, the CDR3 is TGTGCCATCAAGCAGGGGGGCGATGAAAAACTGTTTTTT. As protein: CAIKQGGDEKLFF.

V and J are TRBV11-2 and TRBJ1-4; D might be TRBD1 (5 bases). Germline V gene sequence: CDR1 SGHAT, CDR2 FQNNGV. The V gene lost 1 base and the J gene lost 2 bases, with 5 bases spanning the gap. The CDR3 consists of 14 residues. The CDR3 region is CASSLAGTNEKLFF. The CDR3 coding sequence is TGTGCCAGCAGCTTAGCAGGGACTAATGAAAAACTGTTTTTT. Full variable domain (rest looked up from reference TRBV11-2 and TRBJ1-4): EAGVAQSPRYKIIEKRQSVAFWCNPISGHATLYWYQQILGQGPKLLIQFQNNGVVDDSQLPKDRFSAERLKGVDSTLKIQPAKLEDSAVYLCASSLAGTNEKLFFGSGTQLSVL.

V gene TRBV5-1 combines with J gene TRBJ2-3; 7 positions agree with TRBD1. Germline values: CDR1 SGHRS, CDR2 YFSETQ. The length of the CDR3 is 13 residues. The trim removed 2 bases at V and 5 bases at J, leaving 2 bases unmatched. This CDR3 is CASSFTGEDTQYF. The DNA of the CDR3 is TGCGCCAGCAGCTTCACAGGGGAAGATACGCAGTATTTT. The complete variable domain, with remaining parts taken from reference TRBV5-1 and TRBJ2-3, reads KAGVTQTPRYLIKTRGQQVTLSCSPISGHRSVSWYQQTPGQGLQFLFEYFSETQRNKGNFPGRFSGRQFSNSRSEMNVSTLELGDSALYLCASSFTGEDTQYFGPGTRLTVL.

CDR3 amino acids: CASSRTTIRATSSYEQYF. The DNA of the CDR3 is TGCGCCAGCAGCCGGACGACAATCAGGGCTACTAGCTCCTACGAGCAGTACTTC. The gene calls are TRBV4-1 and TRBJ2-7, with D possibly called TRBD1 or TRBD2 (5 bases each). The V gene's germline CDR1 is MGHRA and CDR2 YSYEKL. The V end was cut by 4 bases, the J end by 0 bases, with 22 bases between. CDR3 length: 18 residues.

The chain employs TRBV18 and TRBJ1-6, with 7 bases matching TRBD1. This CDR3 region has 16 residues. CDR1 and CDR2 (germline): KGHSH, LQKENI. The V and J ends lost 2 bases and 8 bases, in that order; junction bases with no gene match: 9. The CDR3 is CASSPGTGAKDSPLHF. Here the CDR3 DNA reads TGTGCCAGCTCACCAGGAACAGGGGCAAAGGATTCACCCCTCCACTTT.

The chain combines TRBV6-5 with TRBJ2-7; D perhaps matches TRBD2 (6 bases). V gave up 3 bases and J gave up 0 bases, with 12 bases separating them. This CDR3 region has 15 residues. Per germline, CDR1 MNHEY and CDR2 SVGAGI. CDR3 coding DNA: TGTGCCAGCAGTTATGCGGGGATGGGCTCCTACGAGCAGTACTTC. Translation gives CASSYAGMGSYEQYF.

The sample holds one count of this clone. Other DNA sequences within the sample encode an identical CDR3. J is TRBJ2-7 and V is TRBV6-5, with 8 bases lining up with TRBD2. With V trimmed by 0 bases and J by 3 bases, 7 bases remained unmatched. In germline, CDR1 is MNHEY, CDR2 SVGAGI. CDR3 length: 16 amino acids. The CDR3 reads CASSYSASGPSYEQYF. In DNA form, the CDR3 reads TGTGCCAGCAGTTACTCGGCTAGCGGGCCCAGCTACGAGCAGTACTTC.

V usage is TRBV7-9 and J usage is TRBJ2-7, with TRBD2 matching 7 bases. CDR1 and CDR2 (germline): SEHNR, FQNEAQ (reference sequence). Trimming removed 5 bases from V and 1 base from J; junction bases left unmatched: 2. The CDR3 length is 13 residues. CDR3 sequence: CASSPAGSYEQYF. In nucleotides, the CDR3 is TGTGCCAGCAGCCCAGCGGGGTCCTACGAGCAGTACTTC. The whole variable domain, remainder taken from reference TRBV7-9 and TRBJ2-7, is DTGVSQNPRHKITKRGQNVTFRCDPISEHNRLYWYRQTLGQGPEFLTYFQNEAQLEKSRLLSDRFSAERPKGSFSTLEIQRTEQGDSAMYLCASSPAGSYEQYFGPGTRLTVT.

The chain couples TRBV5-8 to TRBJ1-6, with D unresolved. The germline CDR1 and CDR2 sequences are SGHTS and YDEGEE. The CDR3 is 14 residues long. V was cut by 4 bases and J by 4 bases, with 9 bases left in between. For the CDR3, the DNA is TGTGCCAGCAGCCGATCCCCGTATAATTCACCCCTCCACTTT. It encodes CASSRSPYNSPLHF.

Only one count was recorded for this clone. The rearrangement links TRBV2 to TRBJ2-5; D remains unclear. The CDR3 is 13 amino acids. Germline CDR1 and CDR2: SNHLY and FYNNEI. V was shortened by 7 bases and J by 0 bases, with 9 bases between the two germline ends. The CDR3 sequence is CASTRLYQETQYF. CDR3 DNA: TGTGCCAGCACCCGCCTGTACCAAGAGACCCAGTACTTC.